Sequencing of this T cell receptor (beta chain) was carried out in a study of PD-1 blockade in classical Hodgkin lymphoma. The overall study: Each patient was given nivolumab 3 mg/kg through a vein every 2 weeks.

For this clone: The antigen is not known.

Measured with immunoSEQ multiplex PCR; TCRdb has only the in-frame clones, and not every one. The table includes around 27,000 clones, 85% to 90% detected once. The CDR3 is made up of 15 amino acids. The V segment lost 0 bases and the J segment 13 bases; nucleotides outside the gene matches: 11. The germline V gene encodes CDR1 LGHNA and CDR2 YNFKEQ. Whole-study results and caveats: CD4+ TCR diversity climbed significantly by C4D1, unlike CD8+ TCR diversity. Before treatment, complete responders showed about the same diversity as newly diagnosed patients.

The time point denotes: cycle 4 day 1 (C4D1), after more than 5 weeks of nivolumab. Patients all relapsed after autologous stem cell transplantation, and there was variation in brentuximab vedotin exposure. Researchers used magnetic negative selection to pull out pure CD4+ T cells from thawed PBMCs. Best response was recorded as complete response, partial response or progressive disease. The starting material was CD4+ T cells from blood, obtained before the fourth cycle of nivolumab. This chain links TRBV4-2 with TRBJ1-1, with TRBD1 identical over 10 bases. This sequence was found in a human donor with classical Hodgkin lymphoma. CDR3 coding DNA: TGTGCCAGCAGCCAAGATCGTTTGACAGGGGGCCGATTTTTCTTT. It encodes CASSQDRLTGGRFFF.